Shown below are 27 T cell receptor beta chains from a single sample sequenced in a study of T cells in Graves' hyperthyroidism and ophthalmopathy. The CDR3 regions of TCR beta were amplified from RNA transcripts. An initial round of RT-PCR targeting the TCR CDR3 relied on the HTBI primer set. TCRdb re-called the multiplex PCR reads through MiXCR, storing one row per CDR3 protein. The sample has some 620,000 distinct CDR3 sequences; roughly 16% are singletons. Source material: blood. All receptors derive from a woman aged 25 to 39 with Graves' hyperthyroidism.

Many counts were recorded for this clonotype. CDR3 sequence (DNA): TGTGCCAGCAGCTTGGGACTAGCGGGGGACCGAGTCCCCTACAATGAGCAGTTCTTC. This codes for CASSLGLAGDRVPYNEQFF. The chain uses TRBV6-2 or TRBV6-3 and TRBJ2-1, with TRBD2 matching 14 bases. The CDR3 is made up of 19 amino acids. Germline V gives CDR1 MNHEY, CDR2 SVGEGT. The J segment lost 2 bases and the V segment lost 6 bases, leaving 12 bases of the junction unmatched.

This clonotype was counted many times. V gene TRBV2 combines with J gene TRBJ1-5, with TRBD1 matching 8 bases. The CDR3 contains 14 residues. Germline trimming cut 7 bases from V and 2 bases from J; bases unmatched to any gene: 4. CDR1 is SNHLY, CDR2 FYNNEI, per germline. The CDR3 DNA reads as TGTGCCAGCACAGGGGGCAGGGGCAATCAGCCCCAGCATTTT. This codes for CASTGGRGNQPQHF. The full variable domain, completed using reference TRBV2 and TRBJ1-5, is EPEVTQTPSHQVTQMGQEVILRCVPISNHLYFYWYRQILGQKVEFLVSFYNNEISEKSEIFDDQFSVERPDGSNFTLKIRSTKLEDSAMYFCASTGGRGNQPQHFGDGTRLSIL.

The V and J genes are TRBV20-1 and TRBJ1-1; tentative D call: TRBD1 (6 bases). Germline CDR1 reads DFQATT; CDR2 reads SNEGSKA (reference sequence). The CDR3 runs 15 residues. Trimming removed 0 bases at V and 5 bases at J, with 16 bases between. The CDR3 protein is CSARDLGTTKTEAFF. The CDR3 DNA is TGCAGTGCTAGAGACCTGGGGACAACTAAGACTGAAGCTTTCTTT.

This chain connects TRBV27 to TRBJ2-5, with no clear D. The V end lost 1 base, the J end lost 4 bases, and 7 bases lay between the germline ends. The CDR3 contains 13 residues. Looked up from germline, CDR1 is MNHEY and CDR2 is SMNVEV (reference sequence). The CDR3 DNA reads TGTGCCAGCAGTTTATGGTCTAGAGAGACCCAGTACTTC. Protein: CASSLWSRETQYF.

Here the CDR3 reads CAGGRQGGQPQHF. The CDR3 nucleotides are TGTGCCGGAGGGCGACAGGGAGGTCAGCCCCAGCATTTT. The genes are TRBV19 and TRBJ1-5; 7 bases align to TRBD1. This CDR3 comprises 13 residues. Trimming at V came to 11 bases and at J to 6 bases, leaving 10 bases not matched to a gene. Germline values: CDR1 LNHDA, CDR2 SQIVND (reference sequence).

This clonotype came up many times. The CDR3 reads CASSWGPDTQYF. The CDR3 nucleotides are TGTGCCAGCAGTTGGGGGCCAGATACGCAGTATTTT. V usage is TRBV5-6 and J usage is TRBJ2-3, with D perhaps matching TRBD1 (6 bases). The ends were cut back, 5 bases at V and 4 bases at J, with 8 bases in the middle. The CDR3 has 12 residues. Germline V lookup: CDR1 SGHDT, CDR2 YYEEEE.

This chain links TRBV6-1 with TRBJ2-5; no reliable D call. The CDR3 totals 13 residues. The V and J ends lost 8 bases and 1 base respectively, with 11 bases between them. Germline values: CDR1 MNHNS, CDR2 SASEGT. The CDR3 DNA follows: TGTGCCAGCGAGGAGCGCCTCCAAGAGACCCAGTACTTC. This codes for CASEERLQETQYF.

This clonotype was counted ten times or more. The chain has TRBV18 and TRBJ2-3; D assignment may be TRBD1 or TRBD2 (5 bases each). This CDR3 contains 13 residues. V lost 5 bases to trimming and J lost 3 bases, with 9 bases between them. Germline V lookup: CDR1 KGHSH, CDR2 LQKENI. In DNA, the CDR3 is TGTGCCAGCTCAGGGACGGAGACAGATACGCAGTATTTT. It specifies CASSGTETDTQYF.

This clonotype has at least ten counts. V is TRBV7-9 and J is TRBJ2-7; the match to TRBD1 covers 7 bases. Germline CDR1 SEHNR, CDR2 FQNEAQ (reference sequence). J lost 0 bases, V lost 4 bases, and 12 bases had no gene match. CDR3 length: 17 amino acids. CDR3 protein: CASSSYFGTATSYEQYF. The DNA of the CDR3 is TGTGCCAGCAGCTCTTATTTCGGGACAGCAACCTCCTACGAGCAGTACTTC.

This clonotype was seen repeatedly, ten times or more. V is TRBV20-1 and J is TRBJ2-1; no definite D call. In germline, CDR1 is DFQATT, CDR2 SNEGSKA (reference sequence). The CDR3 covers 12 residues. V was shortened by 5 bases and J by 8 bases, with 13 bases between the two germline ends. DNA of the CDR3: TGCAGTGCTCCTAGTGGAACCTATGAGCAGTTCTTC. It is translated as CSAPSGTYEQFF.

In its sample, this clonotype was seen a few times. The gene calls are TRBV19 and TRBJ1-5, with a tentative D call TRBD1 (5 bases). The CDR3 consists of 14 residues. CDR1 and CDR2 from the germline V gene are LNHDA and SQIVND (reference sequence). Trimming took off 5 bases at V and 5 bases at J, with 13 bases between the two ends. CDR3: CASSPDGGYQPQHF. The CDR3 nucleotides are TGTGCCAGTAGTCCGGACGGGGGGTATCAGCCCCAGCATTTT.

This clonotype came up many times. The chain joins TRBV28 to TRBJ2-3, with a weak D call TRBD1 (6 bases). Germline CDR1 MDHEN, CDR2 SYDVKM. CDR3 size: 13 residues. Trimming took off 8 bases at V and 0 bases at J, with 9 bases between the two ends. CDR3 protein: CASGQPSTDTQYF. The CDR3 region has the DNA TGTGCCAGCGGACAGCCTAGCACAGATACGCAGTATTTT.

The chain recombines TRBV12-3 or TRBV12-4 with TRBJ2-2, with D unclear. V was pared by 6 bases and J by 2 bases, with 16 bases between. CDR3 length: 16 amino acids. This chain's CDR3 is CASRGRAQLNTGELFF. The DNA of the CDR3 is TGTGCCAGCAGGGGCCGAGCACAGCTCAACACCGGGGAGCTGTTTTTT.

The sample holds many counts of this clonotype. The CDR3 bases are TGCAGTGCTAGAGATCTCCAGGCGCAGGGGGCGCCTGAGCAGTACTTC. Residues: CSARDLQAQGAPEQYF. J is TRBJ2-7 and V is TRBV20-1, with 8 bases lining up with TRBD1. The V segment lost 0 bases and the J segment 7 bases; nucleotides outside the gene matches: 14. The CDR3 consists of 16 residues. Per the germline V gene, CDR1 is DFQATT and CDR2 is SNEGSKA (reference sequence).

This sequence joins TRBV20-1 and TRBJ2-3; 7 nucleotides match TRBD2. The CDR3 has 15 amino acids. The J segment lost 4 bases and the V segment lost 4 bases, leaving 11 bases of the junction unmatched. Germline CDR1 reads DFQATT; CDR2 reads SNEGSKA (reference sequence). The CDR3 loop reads CSATEGAGVADTQYF. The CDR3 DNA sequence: TGCAGTGCTACGGAAGGGGCGGGGGTCGCAGATACGCAGTATTTT.

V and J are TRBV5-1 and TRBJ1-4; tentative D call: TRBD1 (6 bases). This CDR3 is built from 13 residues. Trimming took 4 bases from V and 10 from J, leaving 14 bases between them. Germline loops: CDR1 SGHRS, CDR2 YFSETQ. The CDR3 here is CASSPGDAGKLFF. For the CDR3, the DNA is TGCGCCAGCAGCCCAGGGGATGCCGGAAAACTGTTTTTT.

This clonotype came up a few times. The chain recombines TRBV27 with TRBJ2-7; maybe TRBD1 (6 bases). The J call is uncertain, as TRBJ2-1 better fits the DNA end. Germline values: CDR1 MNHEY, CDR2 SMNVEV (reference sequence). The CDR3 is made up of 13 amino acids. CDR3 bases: TGTGCCAGCAGAAAACAGGGTTCCTACGAGCAGTTCTTC. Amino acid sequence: CASRKQGSYEQFF.

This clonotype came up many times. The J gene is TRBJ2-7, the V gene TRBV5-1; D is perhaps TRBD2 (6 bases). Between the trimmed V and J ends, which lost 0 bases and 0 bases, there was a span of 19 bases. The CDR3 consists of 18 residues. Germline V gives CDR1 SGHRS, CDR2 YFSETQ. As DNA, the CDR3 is TGCGCCAGCAGCTTGGAGGGATCCAGCGGACTATACTCCTACGAGCAGTACTTC. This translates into CASSLEGSSGLYSYEQYF.

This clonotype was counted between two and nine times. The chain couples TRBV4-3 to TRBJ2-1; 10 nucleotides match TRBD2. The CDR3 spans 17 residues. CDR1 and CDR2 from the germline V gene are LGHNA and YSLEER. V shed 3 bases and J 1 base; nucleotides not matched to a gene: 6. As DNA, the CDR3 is TGCGCCAGCAGCCAGGATACTAGCGGGAAGTCCTACAATGAGCAGTTCTTC. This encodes CASSQDTSGKSYNEQFF.

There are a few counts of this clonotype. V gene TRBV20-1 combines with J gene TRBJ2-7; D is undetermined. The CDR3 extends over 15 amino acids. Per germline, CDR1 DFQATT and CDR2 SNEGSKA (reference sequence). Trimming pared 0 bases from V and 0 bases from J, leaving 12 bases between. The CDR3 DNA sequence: TGCAGTGCTAGAGATCGGAACGGTAGCTCCTACGAGCAGTACTTC. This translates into CSARDRNGSSYEQYF.

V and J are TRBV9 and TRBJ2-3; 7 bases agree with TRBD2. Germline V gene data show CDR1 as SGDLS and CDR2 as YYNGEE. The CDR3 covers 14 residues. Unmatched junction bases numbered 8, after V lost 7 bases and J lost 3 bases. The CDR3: CASQSGIRTDTQYF. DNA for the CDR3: TGTGCCAGCCAGAGCGGGATTAGAACAGATACGCAGTATTTT.

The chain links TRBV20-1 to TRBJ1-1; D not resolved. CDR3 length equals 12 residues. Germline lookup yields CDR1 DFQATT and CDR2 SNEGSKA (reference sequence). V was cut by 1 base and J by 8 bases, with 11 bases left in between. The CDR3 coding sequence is TGCAGTGCTAGAGTCGGGGTACTCGAAGCTTTCTTT. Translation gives CSARVGVLEAFF.

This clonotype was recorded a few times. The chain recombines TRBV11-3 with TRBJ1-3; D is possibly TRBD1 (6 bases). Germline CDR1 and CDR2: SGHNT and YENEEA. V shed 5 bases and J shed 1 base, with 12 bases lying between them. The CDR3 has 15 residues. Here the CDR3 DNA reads TGTGCCAGCAGCGTAACAGGGACATCTGGAAACACCATATATTTT. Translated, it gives CASSVTGTSGNTIYF.

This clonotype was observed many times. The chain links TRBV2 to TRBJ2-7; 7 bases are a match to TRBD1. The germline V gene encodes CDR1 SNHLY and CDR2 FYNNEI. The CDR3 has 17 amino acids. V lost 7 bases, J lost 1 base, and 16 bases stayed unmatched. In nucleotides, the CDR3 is TGTGCCAGCAAGGGGACAGTTTCCCCCAGTCGGTCCTACGAGCAGTACTTC. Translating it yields CASKGTVSPSRSYEQYF. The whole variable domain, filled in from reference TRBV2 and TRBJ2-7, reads EPEVTQTPSHQVTQMGQEVILRCVPISNHLYFYWYRQILGQKVEFLVSFYNNEISEKSEIFDDQFSVERPDGSNFTLKIRSTKLEDSAMYFCASKGTVSPSRSYEQYFGPGTRLTVT.

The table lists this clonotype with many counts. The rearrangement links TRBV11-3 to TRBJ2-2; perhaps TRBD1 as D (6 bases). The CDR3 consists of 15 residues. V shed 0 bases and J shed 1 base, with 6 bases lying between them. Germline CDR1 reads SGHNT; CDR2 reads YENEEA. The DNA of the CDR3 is TGTGCCAGCAGCTTAGACAGGGGGAACACCGGGGAGCTGTTTTTT. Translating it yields CASSLDRGNTGELFF.

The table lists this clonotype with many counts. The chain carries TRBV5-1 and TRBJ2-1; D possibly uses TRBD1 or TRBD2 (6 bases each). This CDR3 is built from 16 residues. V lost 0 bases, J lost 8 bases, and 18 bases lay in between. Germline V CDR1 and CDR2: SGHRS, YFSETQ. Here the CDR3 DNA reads TGCGCCAGCAGCTTGGCCCGGGGAGGAGGGGGAGATGAGCAGTTCTTC. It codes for CASSLARGGGGDEQFF.

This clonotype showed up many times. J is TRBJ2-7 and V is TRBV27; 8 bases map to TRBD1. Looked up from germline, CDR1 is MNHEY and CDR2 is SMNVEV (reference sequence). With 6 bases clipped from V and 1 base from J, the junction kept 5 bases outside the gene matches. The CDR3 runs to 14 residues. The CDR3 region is CASRAGGLSYEQYF. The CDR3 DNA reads TGTGCCAGCAGGGCAGGGGGCTTATCCTACGAGCAGTACTTC.